This TCR beta chain was observed in a study of T cell responses to AZD1222 COVID-19 vaccine. Study-wide results and limits: With two AZD1222 doses given, Spike-specific TCR breadth and depth both rose. Variant regions that are unmutated are reportedly the target of nearly half of spike-specific TCRs.

Recipients boosted at about 4 weeks or about 12 weeks are pooled. Clones were read by immunoSEQ multiplex PCR, and TCRdb kept only the in-frame ones, dropping some. The sample contains roughly 150,000 clones, roughly 88% of which appear only once. With respect to this clone: Its antigen is not identified.

Trimming removed 4 bases at V and 0 bases at J, with 16 bases between. Germline V CDR1 and CDR2: MNHNS, SASEGT. The CDR3 extends over 17 amino acids. This chain connects TRBV6-1 to TRBJ2-1; D not certain. This TCR derives from an adult who received the AZD1222 COVID-19 vaccine. The sequencing here drew on peripheral blood, taken 28 days after the second AZD1222 dose. This CDR3 reads CASSGPNGISSYNEQFF. CDR3 DNA sequence: TGTGCCAGCAGTGGACCTAATGGCATAAGCTCCTACAATGAGCAGTTCTTC.